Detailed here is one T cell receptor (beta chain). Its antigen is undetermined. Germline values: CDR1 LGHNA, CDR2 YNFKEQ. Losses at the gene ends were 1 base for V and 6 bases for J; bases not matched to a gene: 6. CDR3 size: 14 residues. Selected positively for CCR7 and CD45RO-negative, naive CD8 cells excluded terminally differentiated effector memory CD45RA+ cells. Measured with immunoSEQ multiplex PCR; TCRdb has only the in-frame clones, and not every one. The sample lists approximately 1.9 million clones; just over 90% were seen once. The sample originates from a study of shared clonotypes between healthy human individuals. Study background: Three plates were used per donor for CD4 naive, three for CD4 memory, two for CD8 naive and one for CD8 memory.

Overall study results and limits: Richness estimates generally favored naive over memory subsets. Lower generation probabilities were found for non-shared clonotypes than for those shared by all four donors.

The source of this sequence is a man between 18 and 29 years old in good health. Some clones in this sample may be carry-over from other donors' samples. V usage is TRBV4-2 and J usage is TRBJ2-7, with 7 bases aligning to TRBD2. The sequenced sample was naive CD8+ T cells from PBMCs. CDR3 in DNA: TGTGCCAGCAGCCAAGGACTAGCTGGCGGCGAGCAGTACTTC. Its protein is CASSQGLAGGEQYF.